This T cell receptor beta chain was captured in a study of shared clonotypes between healthy human individuals. The germline gives CDR1 GTSNPN, CDR2 SVGIG (reference sequence). The CDR3 length is 13 residues. Trimming shortened V by 0 bases and J by 3 bases, and 8 bases separated the two germline ends. In regard to this clone: In the same sample, other DNA sequences code for this CDR3.

Profiled with immunoSEQ multiplex PCR; TCRdb holds only in-frame clones, not every one. The sample shows a few hundred thousand clones, roughly 72% of them seen only once. The sequencing input was PBMCs. The clonotype comes from a woman aged 40 to 50 in good health. Some clones in this sample may be carry-over from other donors' samples. The chain combines TRBV30 with TRBJ1-2; a possible D gene is TRBD1 (5 bases). The CDR3 DNA is TGTGCCTGGAGTGTCGGAGGGGACTATGGCTACACCTTC. Protein sequence: CAWSVGGDYGYTF.